The sequence of this T cell receptor (beta chain) was determined in a study of T cell responses to AZD1222 COVID-19 vaccine. Study results and limitations: Just 5 to 7 AZD1222 recipients were seropositive at baseline.

The CDR3 extends over 12 amino acids. Germline lookup yields CDR1 PRHDT and CDR2 FYEKMQ (reference sequence). Trimming removed 3 bases from V and 7 bases from J, with 10 bases in between. This clone was recorded a few times. Its antigen is not identified. Method: immunoSEQ multiplex PCR; TCRdb's copy keeps in-frame clones and lacks some. The repertoire holds roughly 100,000 clones, with 89% as singletons. This receptor was taken from an adult who received the AZD1222 COVID-19 vaccine. Sequencing used peripheral blood, obtained 28 days after the second AZD1222 dose. The chain carries TRBV13 and TRBJ2-7; D not resolved. The DNA of the CDR3 is TGTGCCAGCAGCTTTTACTTAAGGGAGCAGTACTTC. Translation: CASSFYLREQYF.